A selection of T cell receptor beta chains follows, all from one sample in a study of prognosis after radiotherapy for stage I lung cancer. MiXCR, applied by TCRdb to the multiplex PCR reads, yields one record per CDR3 protein. Of approximately 18,000 distinct CDR3 sequences listed, 50% are singletons. The sample consisted of PBMCs, taken before or after stereotactic body radiation therapy (not recorded which). The receptors derive from a donor aged 50 or older with non-small cell lung cancer. Both conserved end residues are part of each CDR3. Fields, in order: V gene, D gene, clone size, J gene, CDR3 DNA, CDR3 protein. A D gene is named only where the DNA matches it firmly. Not all rows give a size; the values are once, few, many and, for expanded clones, a class.

TRBV18	TRBD2	many	TRBJ2-1	TGTGCCAGCTCACCACGCCAGTTAGCGGGAGAGGGTAATGAGCAGTTCTTC	CASSPRQLAGEGNEQFF
TRBV12-3/TRBV12-4	NA	once	TRBJ2-1	TGTGCCAGCACCCGTGCGGCAGGGGTTTCCAATGAGCAGTTCTTC	CASTRAAGVSNEQFF
TRBV6-1	TRBD1	NA	TRBJ2-6	TGTGCCATCAGACAGGGCGGCATTGCTGGGGCCAACTTCCTGACTTTC	CAIRQGGIAGANFLTF
TRBV6-1	NA	NA	TRBJ1-5	TGTGCCAGCAGTGACGTTAGCAATCAGCCCCAGCATTTT	CASSDVSNQPQHF
TRBV5-1	NA	NA	TRBJ1-5	TGCGCCAGCAGATTGGGTGCAGGGGATACTCGGCCCCAGCATTTT	CASRLGAGDTRPQHF
TRBV18	NA	many	TRBJ2-2	TGTGCCAGCTCACCACCGGGACGGACCAACACCGGGGAGCTGTTTTTT	CASSPPGRTNTGELFF
TRBV24-1	NA	NA	TRBJ2-1	TGTGCCACCAGTGGAGGGGGTTCCAATGAATGGGATGAGCAGTTCTTC	CATSGGGSNEWDEQFF
TRBV2	NA	NA	TRBJ1-2	TGTGCCAGCAGGTCGACTTCGGCTAGTACCTTC	CASRSTSASTF
TRBV6-1	NA	NA	TRBJ2-2	TGTGCCAGCGCCCCCGCGAACACCGGGGAGCTGTTTTTT	CASAPANTGELFF
TRBV28	NA	many	TRBJ1-2	TGTGCCAGCAGTCTTGAAGACTATGGCTACACCTTC	CASSLEDYGYTF
TRBV6-1	NA	NA	TRBJ1-6	TGTGCCAGCAGCAGATGGACCTATAATTCACCCCTCCACTTT	CASSRWTYNSPLHF
TRBV2	TRBD1	many	TRBJ2-5	TGTGCCAGCAGCGGGACAGGGGGAGAGACCCAGTACTTC	CASSGTGGETQYF
TRBV6-1	NA	many	TRBJ2-1	TGTGCCAGCAGTGCGAGCGCGGGACAGCAAGCCTACAATGAGCAGTTCTTC	CASSASAGQQAYNEQFF
TRBV9	TRBD1	many	TRBJ2-6	TGTGCCAGCAGCGCCTACAGGGGCGCTAGCTCTGGGGCCAACGTCCTGACTTTC	CASSAYRGASSGANVLTF
TRBV4-1	TRBD1	many	TRBJ1-1	TGCGCCAGCAGCCAGTTCGGGACAGTAAGAACTGAAGCTTTCTTT	CASSQFGTVRTEAFF
TRBV5-5	NA	once	TRBJ2-3	TGTGCCAGCAGCCTAGACTCCTGGAGCACAGATACGCAGTATTTT	CASSLDSWSTDTQYF
TRBV6-5	NA	NA	TRBJ1-5	TGTGCCAGCAGCTTACTGGGGACGGAGAATCAGCCCCAGCATTTT	CASSLLGTENQPQHF
TRBV20-1	NA	many	TRBJ2-5	TGCAGTGCTAGTTCTAGCTGGGAGACCCAGTACTTC	CSASSSWETQYF
TRBV5-4	TRBD1	few	TRBJ1-4	TGTGCCAGCAGCCCACAGGGGGCTAATGAAAAACTGTTTTTT	CASSPQGANEKLFF
TRBV28	NA	many	TRBJ1-1	TGTGCCGGACAGACATCGTGGCAGGGTGGTGAAGCTTTCTTT	CAGQTSWQGGEAFF
TRBV19	NA	medium-sized	TRBJ1-3	TGTGCCAGTCTACAGGGTGTGCGAAACACCATATATTTT	CASLQGVRNTIYF
TRBV9	NA	NA	TRBJ1-2	TGTGCCAGCAGCGTACTGAGGGGTGGACGGTCCTATGGCTACACCTTC	CASSVLRGGRSYGYTF
TRBV30	TRBD1	few	TRBJ1-2	TGTGCCTGGAGGGAAACAGGGGGCCGAGGCTACACCTTC	CAWRETGGRGYTF
TRBV5-4	NA	many	TRBJ1-2	TGTGCCAGCAGCTTGGGGCAGGCTAACTATGGCTACACCTTC	CASSLGQANYGYTF
TRBV20-1	TRBD2	NA	TRBJ2-3	TGCAGTGTAGCGGGAGCGCGAATAAGCACAGATACGCAGTATTTT	CSVAGARISTDTQYF
TRBV28	TRBD1	NA	TRBJ1-1	TGTGCCAGCAGTACAGCCGGGACAGGGTACAATGAAGCTTTCTTT	CASSTAGTGYNEAFF
TRBV25-1	NA	many	TRBJ2-2	TGTGCCAGCAGAGGGGGGGGGGACACCGGGGAGCTGTTTTTT	CASRGGGDTGELFF
TRBV6-1	TRBD2	once	TRBJ2-1	TGTGCCAGCAGTGAAGCCGTCGGGAGGGGGCAGTTCTTC	CASSEAVGRGQFF
TRBV6-1	NA	NA	TRBJ2-5	TGTGCCAGCGTGTCGGGCCTGGGGTTGGGCCAAGAGACCCAGTACTTC	CASVSGLGLGQETQYF
TRBV20-1	NA	once	TRBJ2-7	TGCAGTGCCTCAGAGGGGGGCCTTTACGAGCAGTACTTC	CSASEGGLYEQYF
TRBV29-1	NA	NA	TRBJ1-2	TGCAGCGCGACGGACAGTTTGGATGGCTACACCTTC	CSATDSLDGYTF
TRBV5-1	NA	NA	TRBJ2-1	TGCGCCATCAGCTTGGCCGTCAATGAGCAGTTCTTC	CAISLAVNEQFF
TRBV18	TRBD1	many	TRBJ2-3	TGTGCCAGCTCACGGGACAGTACAGATACGCAGTATTTT	CASSRDSTDTQYF
TRBV2	NA	many	TRBJ2-3	TGTGCCAGCATGCGGACCACCACCAGGCGGGGCACAGATACGCAGTATTTT	CASMRTTTRRGTDTQYF
TRBV30	TRBD2	once	TRBJ2-5	TGTGCCTGGAGTATCGGCGGGGGGCAAGAGACCCAGTACTTC	CAWSIGGGQETQYF
TRBV7-9	TRBD2	medium-sized	TRBJ2-2	TGTGCCAGCAGCCCGGGGACTAGTCCCGGGGAGCTGTTTTTT	CASSPGTSPGELFF
TRBV6-2/TRBV6-3	TRBD2	NA	TRBJ2-3	TGTGCCAGCAGTTACACCTTTTTAGCGGGAGGCACAGATACGCAGTATTTT	CASSYTFLAGGTDTQYF
TRBV7-2	NA	once	TRBJ2-1	TGTGCCAGCAGCTTAGGCCTAGCGTATGAGCAGTTCTTC	CASSLGLAYEQFF